This is a list of T cell receptor beta chains from one sample in a study of blood T cell repertoires in COVID-19. Repertoires were generated with immunoSEQ multiplex PCR, while TCRdb's copy carries only in-frame clones and drops some. The table includes about 88,000 clones, over 90% detected once. Material: peripheral blood. Receptors were obtained from a man in his 60s with acute or convalescent COVID-19. Both conserved end residues are part of each CDR3. A D gene is named only where the DNA matches it firmly. The listing skips clone size in some rows; elsewhere it reads once, few, many or a size class.

V: TRBV7-2; size: -; D: -; J: TRBJ2-7; CDR3: CASSLERDLTF; DNA: TGTGCCAGCAGCTTAGAACGGGATTTAACCTTC
V: TRBV19; size: -; D: TRBD1; J: TRBJ2-1; CDR3: CASSIVGQGEFGEQFF; DNA: TGTGCCAGTAGTATTGTAGGGCAGGGGGAATTTGGTGAGCAGTTCTTC
V: TRBV10-1; size: -; D: TRBD2; J: TRBJ2-1; CDR3: CASARGLAGGEQFF; DNA: TGCGCCAGCGCCCGGGGGCTAGCGGGAGGAGAGCAGTTCTTC
V: TRBV7-9; size: -; D: TRBD1; J: TRBJ2-3; CDR3: CASSLGVSGTGRSDTQYF; DNA: TGTGCCAGCAGCTTAGGGGTCTCGGGGACAGGCCGTTCTGATACGCAGTATTTT
V: TRBV7-2; size: -; D: TRBD2; J: TRBJ2-1; CDR3: CASSLSSGRYNEQFF; DNA: TGTGCCAGCAGCTTATCTAGCGGGAGATACAATGAGCAGTTCTTC
V: TRBV27; size: -; D: TRBD1; J: TRBJ1-1; CDR3: CASNYRGVGTEAFF; DNA: TGTGCCAGCAATTACAGGGGAGTGGGCACTGAAGCTTTCTTT
V: TRBV19; size: -; D: -; J: TRBJ2-1; CDR3: CASSKTPGGPEGVQFF; DNA: TGTGCCAGTAGTAAAACTCCAGGAGGGCCAGAGGGTGTGCAGTTCTTC
V: TRBV6-5; size: -; D: -; J: TRBJ1-6; CDR3: CASSSRAAYNSPLHF; DNA: TGTGCCAGCAGCTCCAGGGCCGCCTATAATTCACCCCTCCACTTT
V: TRBV5-4; size: -; D: -; J: TRBJ2-7; CDR3: CASSLGAYTYEQYF; DNA: TGTGCCAGCAGCTTGGGGGCCTACACCTACGAGCAGTACTTC
V: TRBV7-8; size: -; D: -; J: TRBJ1-2; CDR3: CASSSQGHGYTF; DNA: TGTGCCAGCAGCTCCCAGGGGCATGGCTACACCTTC
V: TRBV19; size: once; D: -; J: TRBJ1-1; CDR3: CASSPQGRSTEAFF; DNA: TGTGCCAGTAGTCCACAGGGTCGGAGTACTGAAGCTTTCTTT
V: TRBV11-3; size: -; D: TRBD1; J: TRBJ1-2; CDR3: CASSGTPGQGNGYTF; DNA: TGTGCCAGTTCGGGGACACCGGGACAGGGAAACGGCTACACCTTC
V: TRBV7-9; size: -; D: -; J: TRBJ2-7; CDR3: CASSTSTAYEQYF; DNA: TGTGCCAGCAGCACCAGCACAGCCTACGAGCAGTACTTC
V: TRBV5-6; size: once; D: -; J: TRBJ1-6; CDR3: CASSLPAGWSNSPLHF; DNA: TGTGCCAGCAGCTTGCCAGCGGGGTGGAGTAATTCACCCCTCCACTTT
V: TRBV9; size: -; D: -; J: TRBJ2-2; CDR3: CASSVTPNTGELFF; DNA: TGTGCCAGCAGCGTGACACCGAACACCGGGGAGCTGTTTTTT
V: TRBV6-5; size: -; D: TRBD1; J: TRBJ1-2; CDR3: CASTTGASGYGYTF; DNA: TGTGCCAGCACGACAGGGGCCTCTGGATATGGCTACACCTTC
V: TRBV30; size: -; D: -; J: TRBJ2-7; CDR3: CAWSALITGREQYF; DNA: TGTGCCTGGAGTGCCCTAATAACAGGGCGCGAGCAGTACTTC
V: TRBV19; size: -; D: -; J: TRBJ2-2; CDR3: CASSISDTGELFF; DNA: TGTGCCAGTAGTATAAGCGACACCGGGGAGCTGTTTTTT
V: TRBV5-6; size: -; D: -; J: TRBJ2-3; CDR3: CASSPFADTQYF; DNA: TGTGCCAGCAGCCCCTTTGCAGATACGCAGTATTTT
V: TRBV5-1; size: once; D: TRBD2; J: TRBJ2-1; CDR3: CASSSGTSGTFIDEQFF; DNA: TGCGCCAGCAGCTCGGGTACCAGCGGGACTTTTATCGATGAGCAGTTCTTC
V: TRBV28; size: -; D: TRBD1; J: TRBJ1-4; CDR3: CASTSDRGSEKLFF; DNA: TGTGCCAGCACCTCGGACAGGGGGTCTGAAAAACTGTTTTTT
V: TRBV6-5; size: -; D: -; J: TRBJ2-2; CDR3: CASSYLTGNGELFF; DNA: TGTGCCAGCAGTTACCTCACAGGCAACGGGGAGCTGTTTTTT
V: TRBV27; size: -; D: TRBD1; J: TRBJ1-1; CDR3: CASSSQGGVAEAFF; DNA: TGTGCCAGCAGTTCTCAGGGGGGAGTCGCTGAAGCTTTCTTT
V: TRBV27; size: -; D: -; J: TRBJ2-1; CDR3: CASSPQGYGYNEQFF; DNA: TGTGCCAGCAGTCCACAGGGTTACGGCTACAATGAGCAGTTCTTC
V: TRBV4-1; size: once; D: TRBD2; J: TRBJ2-1; CDR3: CASSQVSVTGTSGRFGEQFF; DNA: TGCGCCAGCAGCCAAGTTTCTGTGACGGGGACTAGCGGGAGGTTCGGTGAGCAGTTCTTC
V: TRBV28; size: -; D: -; J: TRBJ2-2; CDR3: CASSLARKNRRELFF; DNA: TGTGCCAGCAGTTTGGCCAGGAAGAATCGCCGGGAGCTGTTTTTT
V: TRBV14; size: -; D: -; J: TRBJ1-1; CDR3: CASSQVGGGTEAFF; DNA: TGTGCCAGCAGCCAAGTGGGAGGGGGCACTGAAGCTTTCTTT
V: TRBV7-2; size: -; D: -; J: TRBJ1-2; CDR3: CASSLGGSLVYGYTF; DNA: TGTGCCAGCAGCTTAGGTGGCAGCCTAGTCTATGGCTACACCTTC
V: TRBV11-2; size: -; D: -; J: TRBJ1-3; CDR3: CASSLDRFSGNTIYF; DNA: TGTGCCAGCAGCTTAGATAGATTCTCTGGAAACACCATATATTTT
V: TRBV4-1; size: -; D: TRBD1; J: TRBJ1-2; CDR3: CASILRAGGNYGYTF; DNA: TGCGCCAGCATCCTTCGAGCAGGGGGTAACTATGGCTACACCTTC
V: TRBV19; size: -; D: -; J: TRBJ2-1; CDR3: CASSWGTLSYNEQFF; DNA: TGTGCCAGTAGTTGGGGGACTCTCTCCTACAATGAGCAGTTCTTC
V: TRBV24-1; size: -; D: TRBD2; J: TRBJ2-1; CDR3: CATEASGRAVQFF; DNA: TGTGCCACCGAGGCTAGCGGGAGGGCCGTGCAGTTCTTC
V: TRBV30; size: -; D: -; J: TRBJ1-3; CDR3: CAWARDDSLAGNTIYF; DNA: TGTGCCTGGGCCCGCGATGACAGTCTAGCTGGAAACACCATATATTTT
V: TRBV18; size: -; D: -; J: TRBJ1-3; CDR3: CASSTDTLSGNTIYF; DNA: TGTGCCAGCTCAACCGACACGCTCTCTGGAAACACCATATATTTT
V: TRBV28; size: -; D: -; J: TRBJ2-1; CDR3: CASTLGVFDEQFF; DNA: TGTGCCAGCACCCTAGGGGTTTTCGATGAGCAGTTCTTC
V: TRBV6-6; size: -; D: -; J: TRBJ2-7; CDR3: CASSYGPAQGAEQYF; DNA: TGTGCCAGCAGTTACGGCCCCGCCCAAGGGGCCGAGCAGTACTTC
V: TRBV9; size: once; D: -; J: TRBJ1-3; CDR3: CASSVGPDSSGNTIYF; DNA: TGTGCCAGCAGCGTAGGACCGGACAGCTCTGGAAACACCATATATTTT
V: TRBV4-1; size: -; D: -; J: TRBJ2-1; CDR3: CASSQGAVDEQFF; DNA: TGCGCCAGCAGCCAGGGGGCAGTCGATGAGCAGTTCTTC
V: TRBV5-4; size: -; D: TRBD1; J: TRBJ1-4; CDR3: CASSFDRVSEKLFF; DNA: TGTGCCAGCAGCTTCGACAGGGTTAGTGAAAAACTGTTTTTT
V: TRBV5-6; size: -; D: -; J: TRBJ2-3; CDR3: CASSLPRTDTQYF; DNA: TGTGCCAGCAGCCTACCCCGCACAGATACGCAGTATTTT
V: TRBV27; size: -; D: TRBD1; J: TRBJ1-1; CDR3: CASSLDYRGVTEAFF; DNA: TGTGCCAGCAGTTTAGATTACAGGGGGGTCACTGAAGCTTTCTTT
V: TRBV9; size: once; D: -; J: TRBJ2-1; CDR3: CASSVGYSYNEQFF; DNA: TGTGCCAGCAGCGTAGGTTACTCCTACAATGAGCAGTTCTTC
V: TRBV7-2; size: -; D: TRBD1; J: TRBJ1-4; CDR3: CASSYEGQANEKLFF; DNA: TGTGCCAGCAGCTATGAGGGACAGGCTAATGAAAAACTGTTTTTT
V: TRBV28; size: -; D: TRBD2; J: TRBJ2-7; CDR3: CASSFGLAGQYF; DNA: TGTGCCAGCAGTTTTGGACTAGCTGGGCAGTACTTC
V: TRBV13; size: few; D: -; J: TRBJ2-5; CDR3: CASSLGSREETQYF; DNA: TGTGCCAGCAGCTTAGGGAGCAGGGAAGAGACCCAGTACTTC
V: TRBV20-1; size: -; D: TRBD2; J: TRBJ2-7; CDR3: CSASSGLASYEQYF; DNA: TGCAGTGCTAGTTCGGGACTAGCGAGCTACGAGCAGTACTTC
V: TRBV4-1; size: -; D: -; J: TRBJ2-6; CDR3: CASSRKGQTPSGANVLTF; DNA: TGCGCCAGCAGCCGCAAGGGGCAGACTCCCTCTGGGGCCAACGTCCTGACTTTC
V: TRBV11-3; size: -; D: TRBD2; J: TRBJ2-7; CDR3: CASSLELAEYHEQYF; DNA: TGTGCCAGCAGCTTAGAACTAGCGGAATATCACGAGCAGTACTTC
V: TRBV9; size: -; D: TRBD1; J: TRBJ1-4; CDR3: CASSVERGRGEKLFF; DNA: TGTGCCAGCAGCGTAGAAAGGGGGCGTGGAGAAAAACTGTTTTTT
V: TRBV12-3/TRBV12-4; size: -; D: -; J: TRBJ1-1; CDR3: CASSLAQNTEAFF; DNA: TGTGCCAGCAGCCTTGCACAGAACACTGAAGCTTTCTTT
V: TRBV19; size: -; D: TRBD1; J: TRBJ2-7; CDR3: CASSATGALGEQYF; DNA: TGTGCCAGTAGTGCGACAGGGGCTTTGGGCGAGCAGTACTTC
V: TRBV5-1; size: -; D: TRBD2; J: TRBJ2-7; CDR3: CASSTGLAGVSEQYF; DNA: TGCGCCAGCAGCACGGGACTAGCGGGAGTCTCCGAGCAGTACTTC
V: TRBV2; size: once; D: TRBD2; J: TRBJ2-1; CDR3: CASSVPGQWTSGSPNEQFF; DNA: TGTGCCAGCAGTGTCCCGGGACAGTGGACTAGCGGGAGTCCCAATGAGCAGTTCTTC
V: TRBV15; size: -; D: -; J: TRBJ1-4; CDR3: CATSRDQAGSNEKLFF; DNA: TGTGCCACCAGCAGAGATCAGGCGGGGTCTAATGAAAAACTGTTTTTT
V: TRBV9; size: -; D: -; J: TRBJ1-2; CDR3: CASSVEEYGDGYTF; DNA: TGTGCCAGCAGCGTAGAGGAATATGGAGACGGCTACACCTTC
V: TRBV6-2/TRBV6-3; size: -; D: TRBD1; J: TRBJ2-2; CDR3: CASSSRRTGSYTGELFF; DNA: TGTGCCAGCAGTTCGCGCAGGACAGGAAGTTACACCGGGGAGCTGTTTTTT
V: TRBV25-1; size: -; D: -; J: TRBJ2-2; CDR3: CASSDLSRENTGELFF; DNA: TGTGCCAGCAGTGACCTTTCTAGAGAGAACACCGGGGAGCTGTTTTTT
V: TRBV7-9; size: -; D: -; J: TRBJ1-2; CDR3: CASSLGGLADYGYTF; DNA: TGTGCCAGCAGCTTAGGGGGGCTTGCGGACTATGGCTACACCTTC
V: TRBV10-3; size: once; D: -; J: TRBJ1-5; CDR3: CAISDPGHRYSNQPQHF; DNA: TGTGCCATCAGTGACCCGGGACACCGTTATAGCAATCAGCCCCAGCATTTT